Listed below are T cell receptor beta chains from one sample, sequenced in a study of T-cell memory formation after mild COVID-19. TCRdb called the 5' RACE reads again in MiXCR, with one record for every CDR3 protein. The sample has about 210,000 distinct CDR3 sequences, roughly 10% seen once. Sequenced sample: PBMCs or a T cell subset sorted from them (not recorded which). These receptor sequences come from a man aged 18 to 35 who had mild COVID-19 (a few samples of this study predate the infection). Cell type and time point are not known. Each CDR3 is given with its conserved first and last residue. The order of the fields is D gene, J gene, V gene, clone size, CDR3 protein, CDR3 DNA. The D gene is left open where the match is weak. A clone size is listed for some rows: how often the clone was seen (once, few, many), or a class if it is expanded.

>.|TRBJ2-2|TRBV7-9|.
CASGAGANTGELFF
TGTGCCAGCGGGGCAGGGGCCAACACCGGGGAGCTGTTTTTT
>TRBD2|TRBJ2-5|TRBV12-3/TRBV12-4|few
CASTPGLAGVETQYF
TGTGCCAGCACTCCCGGACTAGCGGGGGTAGAGACCCAGTACTTC
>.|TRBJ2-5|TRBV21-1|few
CASSKAGVKETQYF
TGTGCCAGCAGCAAAGCGGGGGTGAAGGAGACCCAGTACTTC
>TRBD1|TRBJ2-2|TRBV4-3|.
CASSLTGGYGGELFF
TGCGCCAGCAGCCTTACAGGGGGTTATGGCGGGGAGCTGTTTTTT
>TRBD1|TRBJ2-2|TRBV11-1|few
CASSLNPGQGAGTGELFF
TGTGCCAGCAGCTTGAACCCGGGACAGGGGGCCGGCACCGGGGAGCTGTTTTTT
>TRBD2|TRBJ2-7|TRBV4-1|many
CASSQKAASGVPSYEQYF
TGCGCCAGCAGCCAAAAGGCCGCTAGCGGGGTTCCCTCCTACGAGCAGTACTTC
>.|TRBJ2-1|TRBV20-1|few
CSAELGGMENEQFF
TGCAGTGCTGAATTGGGGGGAATGGAGAATGAGCAGTTCTTC
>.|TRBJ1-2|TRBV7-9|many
CASSFEQGSFNYGYTF
TGTGCCAGCAGCTTTGAACAGGGTAGCTTTAACTATGGCTACACCTTC
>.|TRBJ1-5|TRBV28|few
CASSSMQPQHF
TGTGCCAGCAGTTCCATGCAGCCCCAGCATTTT
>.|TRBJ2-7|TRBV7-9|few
CASSLVARSYEQYF
TGTGCCAGCAGCTTAGTCGCACGGTCCTACGAGCAGTACTTC
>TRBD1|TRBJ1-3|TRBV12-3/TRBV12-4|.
CASRDTGGAGNTIYF
TGTGCCAGCAGAGACACAGGGGGTGCTGGAAACACCATATATTTT
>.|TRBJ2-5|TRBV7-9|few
CASSREVGQETQYF
TGTGCCAGCAGCCGAGAAGTCGGCCAAGAGACCCAGTACTTC
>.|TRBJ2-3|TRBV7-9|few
CASSIIRASTDTQYF
TGTGCCAGCAGCATTATCCGGGCGAGCACAGATACGCAGTATTTT
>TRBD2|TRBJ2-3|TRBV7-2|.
CASSLVLLAGGSF
TGTGCCAGCAGCTTAGTGCTGCTAGCGGGGGGATCGTTT
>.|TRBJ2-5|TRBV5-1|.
CASSLARGSLVGAQYF
TGCGCCAGCAGCCTGGCGAGGGGGTCCCTCGTTGGGGCCCAGTACTTC
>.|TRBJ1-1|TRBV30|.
CAWSVRSEAFF
TGTGCCTGGAGTGTACGCAGTGAAGCTTTCTTT
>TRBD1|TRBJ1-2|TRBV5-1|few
CASGTRTGDTNYGYTF
TGCGCCAGCGGCACTCGGACAGGCGATACTAACTATGGCTACACCTTC
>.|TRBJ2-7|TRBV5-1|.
CASSSEGQGLGYEQYF
TGCGCCAGCAGCTCCGAGGGCCAGGGTTTAGGATACGAGCAGTACTTC
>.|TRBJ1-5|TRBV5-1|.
CASSFDNSYNQPQHF
TGCGCCAGCAGCTTCGATAACAGCTACAATCAGCCCCAGCATTTT
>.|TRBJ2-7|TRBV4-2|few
CASSQAQFAYEQYF
TGTGCCAGCAGCCAAGCTCAGTTCGCCTACGAGCAGTACTTC
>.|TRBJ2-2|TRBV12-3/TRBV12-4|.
CASSFWRGNTGELFF
TGTGCCAGCAGTTTTTGGCGGGGGAACACCGGGGAGCTGTTTTTT
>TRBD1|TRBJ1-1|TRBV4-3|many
CASSQGGGGKVLTEAFF
TGCGCCAGCAGCCAAGGGGGAGGGGGCAAGGTTTTAACTGAAGCTTTCTTT
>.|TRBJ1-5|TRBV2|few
CASKGFSNQPQHF
TGTGCCAGCAAGGGATTTAGCAATCAGCCCCAGCATTTT
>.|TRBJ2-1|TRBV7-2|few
CASSLVAEIEYGFF
TGTGCCAGCAGCTTAGTTGCGGAAATCGAGTATGGGTTCTTC
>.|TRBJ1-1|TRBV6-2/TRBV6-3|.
CASSRNREGEAFF
TGTGCCAGCAGCCGCAACAGGGAGGGTGAAGCTTTCTTT
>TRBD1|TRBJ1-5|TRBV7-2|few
CASSSGGRDNQPQHF
TGTGCCAGCAGCTCAGGGGGACGGGACAATCAGCCCCAGCATTTT
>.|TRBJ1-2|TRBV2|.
CASSGPGEDYGYTF
TGTGCCAGCAGTGGGCCTGGAGAGGACTATGGCTACACCTTC
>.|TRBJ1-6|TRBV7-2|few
CASSFPGAPLHF
TGTGCCAGCAGCTTCCCAGGGGCACCCCTCCACTTT
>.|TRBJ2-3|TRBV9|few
CASSATHHLPPSTDTQYF
TGTGCCAGCAGCGCTACCCACCACCTCCCCCCTAGCACAGATACGCAGTATTTT
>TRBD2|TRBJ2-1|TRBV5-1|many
CASSQASGGDNEQFF
TGCGCCAGCAGCCAGGCTAGCGGGGGGGACAATGAGCAGTTCTTC
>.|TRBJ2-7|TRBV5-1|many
CASSLAGKPYEQYF
TGCGCCAGCAGCTTGGCGGGGAAGCCCTACGAGCAGTACTTC
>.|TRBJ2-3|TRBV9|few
CASSVRRNSGTDTQYF
TGTGCCAGCAGCGTAAGGAGGAATTCGGGCACAGATACGCAGTATTTT
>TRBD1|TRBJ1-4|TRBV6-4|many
CASSDSWTGWSATNEKLFF
TGTGCCAGCAGTGACTCTTGGACAGGGTGGTCCGCAACTAATGAAAAACTGTTTTTT
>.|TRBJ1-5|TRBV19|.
CASSWELARYQPQHF
TGTGCCAGTTCCTGGGAGCTGGCGCGCTATCAGCCCCAGCATTTT
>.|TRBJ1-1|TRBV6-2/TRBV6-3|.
CASSQRPVAGAEAFF
TGTGCCAGCAGTCAACGACCGGTAGCTGGTGCTGAAGCTTTCTTT
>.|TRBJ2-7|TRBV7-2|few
CASSYREDYEQYF
TGTGCCAGCAGCTACAGGGAGGACTACGAGCAGTACTTC
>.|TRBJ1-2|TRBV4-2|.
CASSQDKGSYGYTF
TGTGCCAGCAGCCAAGATAAAGGCTCCTATGGCTACACCTTC
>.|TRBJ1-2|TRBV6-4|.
CASSDSRGDGYTF
TGTGCCAGCAGTGACTCCCGCGGGGATGGCTACACCTTC
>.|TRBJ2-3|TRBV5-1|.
CASSLIDPRTDTQYF
TGCGCCAGCAGCTTAATCGACCCGAGGACCGATACGCAGTATTTT
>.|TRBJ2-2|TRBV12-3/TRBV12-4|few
CASRVRDKAYGELFF
TGTGCCAGCAGGGTCCGGGACAAGGCCTACGGGGAGCTGTTTTTT
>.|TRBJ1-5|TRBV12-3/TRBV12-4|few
CASSLGADWGQPQHF
TGTGCCAGCAGTTTAGGGGCAGATTGGGGTCAGCCCCAGCATTTT
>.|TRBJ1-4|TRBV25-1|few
CASSETRRTNEKLFF
TGTGCCAGCAGTGAAACCAGAAGAACTAATGAAAAACTGTTTTTT
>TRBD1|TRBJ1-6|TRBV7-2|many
CASSLGQGGNSPLHF
TGTGCCAGCAGCTTGGGACAGGGCGGTAATTCACCCCTCCACTTT
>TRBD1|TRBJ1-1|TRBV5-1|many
CASSPGTGGTEAFF
TGCGCCAGCAGCCCTGGGACAGGGGGAACTGAAGCTTTCTTT
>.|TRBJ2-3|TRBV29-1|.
CSVRGGTDTQYF
TGCAGCGTTCGAGGGGGCACAGATACGCAGTATTTT
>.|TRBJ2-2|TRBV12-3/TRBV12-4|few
CASSPIGTGELFF
TGTGCCAGCAGTCCCATCGGGACCGGGGAGCTGTTTTTT
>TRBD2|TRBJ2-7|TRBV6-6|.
CASTKAGTSVYEQYF
TGTGCCAGCACCAAAGCCGGGACTAGCGTCTACGAGCAGTACTTC
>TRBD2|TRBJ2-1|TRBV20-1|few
CSAREPRGGGGEQFF
TGCAGTGCTAGAGAACCGCGGGGGGGCGGTGGTGAGCAGTTCTTC
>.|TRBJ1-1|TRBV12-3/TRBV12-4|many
CASTRRTDRRSKMNTEAFF
TGTGCCAGCACTCGAAGGACGGACAGACGTTCTAAGATGAACACTGAAGCTTTCTTT
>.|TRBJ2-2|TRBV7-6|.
CASSPLNGESTGELFF
TGTGCCAGCAGCCCCCTAAACGGGGAAAGCACCGGGGAGCTGTTTTTT
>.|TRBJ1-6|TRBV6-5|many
CASSYRGGHNSPLHF
TGTGCCAGCAGTTACCGTGGGGGGCATAATTCACCCCTCCACTTT
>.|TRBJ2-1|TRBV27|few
CATPVGCPFSSYNEQFF
TGTGCCACCCCGGTCGGCTGCCCGTTCAGCTCCTACAATGAGCAGTTCTTC
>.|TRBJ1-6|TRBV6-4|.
CASSDRADLGSPLHF
TGTGCCAGCAGTGACCGGGCTGACTTAGGCTCACCCCTCCACTTT